This TCR beta chain was profiled in a study of cytomegalovirus exposure and HLA in healthy donors. V lost 6 bases, J lost 1 base, and 17 bases stayed unmatched. CDR1 SGHRS and CDR2 YFSETQ come from the germline V gene. The CDR3 has 19 amino acids. This clone has only one observation. As yet, its antigen is unknown. Study results and caveats: Sequencing had likely introduced a cluster of highly shared sequence variants as an artifact. In a later analysis, common viral pathogens appeared linked to several of the most significant clusters. A list of 150 to 200 TCR beta chains associated with cytomegalovirus was given.

The PCR was carried out with 60 Vbeta primers and 13 Jbeta primers. Here immunoSEQ multiplex PCR was the method, and the copy in TCRdb shows in-frame clones only, minus some. The sample consists of fewer than 200,000 clones, almost 85% of them appearing once. J is TRBJ1-1 and V is TRBV5-1; 11 nucleotides align to TRBD1. This TCR was sampled from a man aged 25-40 years in good health and CMV-seronegative. The specimen was PBMCs. The CDR3 DNA sequence: TGCGCCAGCACCCGAATTCCGCGGACAGGGGGCTTCGAGAACACTGAAGCTTTCTTT. Protein sequence: CASTRIPRTGGFENTEAFF.